This T cell receptor (beta chain) stems from a study of T cells after yellow fever vaccination. A note on this clonotype: Its antigen is not known.

V lost 2 bases and J 2 bases, leaving 6 bases between the germline ends. The CDR3 covers 13 residues. CDR1 is MNHEY and CDR2 is SVGAGI in the germline V gene. Study-level results: Clones that expanded after primary vaccination mostly reappeared after the booster (nearly 98% CD4, about 89% CD8).

TCRdb fed the 5' RACE reads into MiXCR, producing one record per CDR3 protein. Here the sample spans about 310,000 distinct CDR3 sequences, roughly 3.5% being singletons. Material: PBMCs, obtained on the day of the yellow fever booster vaccination. The chain uses TRBV6-5 and TRBJ1-2, with no clear D. The source of this sequence is a man younger than 30 who received the YFV17D yellow fever vaccine. The CDR3 DNA is TGTGCCAGCAGTTACACGGGAAACTATGGCTACACCTTC. It specifies CASSYTGNYGYTF.